This T cell receptor (beta chain) stems from a study of regulatory T cells in long-lasting Graves disease. General study findings and limits: Persistent disease preferred TRBV28, TRBJ1-2 and TRBJ2-5. A reduction in accuracy may have resulted from the small sample size.

CDR3 regions were amplified by Arm-PCR using iRepertoire HTBI primers to build TCR beta libraries. TCRdb called the multiplex PCR reads again in MiXCR, with one record for every CDR3 protein. The table includes about 500,000 distinct CDR3 sequences, 12% detected once. This clonotype was recorded a few times. The antigen is undetermined. Trimming took 0 bases from V and 4 from J, leaving 15 bases between them. In germline, CDR1 is LNHDA, CDR2 SQIVND (reference sequence). The CDR3 runs 16 residues. Specified time point: newly diagnosed GD, antithyroid drugs for less than 3 months. RNA extracted from PBMCs served as the sequencing template. EDTA tubes received about 9.6 milliliters of drawn peripheral blood. These data were also filed under a second study, of T cells in Graves' hyperthyroidism and ophthalmopathy.

The chain joins TRBV19 to TRBJ1-1, with D uncertain. This TCR was recovered from a woman aged 30 to 39 with Graves disease. The material sequenced was peripheral blood mononuclear cells (PBMCs), taken at new diagnosis, from a patient treated with antithyroid drugs. This CDR3 is CASSIDETRRATEAFF. The CDR3 DNA is TGTGCCAGTAGTATAGATGAAACGCGGAGAGCCACTGAAGCTTTCTTT.